This T cell receptor beta chain was sequenced in a study of cytotoxic CD8 clonotypes in ibrutinib-treated CLL. In the case of this clone: Antigen specificity is unknown.

With sequencing, the targeted depth ranged from 1 in 200,000 to 1 in 1 million T cells. This table comes from immunoSEQ multiplex PCR, and its TCRdb copy is limited to in-frame clones, with some not included. The data show more than 60,000 clones, less than 85% seen once. The V and J ends lost 0 bases and 1 base respectively, with 12 bases between them. Per the germline V gene, CDR1 is SGHDN and CDR2 is FVKESK. This CDR3 is built from 16 residues. Study-wide findings and caveats: Baseline clonality exceeded age-matched healthy donors and tracked circulating CD8+ T-cell counts. Samples were collected at differing times from sustained-remission and progressing patients.

J is TRBJ1-1 and V is TRBV14, with D perhaps matching TRBD1 (5 bases). This material consisted of PBMCs, taken after 24 months of ibrutinib treatment. The clonotype originates from a human donor with chronic lymphocytic leukemia. Here the CDR3 DNA reads TGTGCCAGCAGCCAAGACGGGGGAGTGGGGAACACTGAAGCTTTCTTT. Its translation: CASSQDGGVGNTEAFF.